This T cell receptor (beta chain) was profiled in a study of a mutant IDH1 vaccine in newly diagnosed glioma. Study at large: Vaccination began 4-6 weeks post radiotherapy alone, or with temozolomide cycles.

About this clone itself: Its antigen is as yet unknown.

Using immunoSEQ multiplex PCR, the repertoire was profiled, and TCRdb retains in-frame clones only, with some absent. The table records tens of thousands of clones, roughly four fifths of them present only once. The ends were cut back, 2 bases at V and 6 bases at J, with 20 bases in the middle. CDR1 is SGHAT, CDR2 FQNNGV, per germline. The CDR3 is 16 amino acids. The sample's time point: week 11, during vaccination. The content of each vaccine dose was 300 ug of mutant IDH1 20-mer peptide, and topical imiquimod accompanied it. The receptor's source is a man aged 25 to 45 with glioma. The source material was PBMCs, sampled from a glioma patient whose treatment included an IDH1 peptide vaccine. The chain uses TRBV11-2 and TRBJ2-7, with D possibly matching TRBD2 (7 bases). The CDR3 DNA sequence: TGTGCCAGCAGCTTATTTCGCAGGGGAGGGATATCCGAGCAGTACTTC. As protein: CASSLFRRGGISEQYF. Complete variable domain (other parts from reference TRBV11-2 and TRBJ2-7): EAGVAQSPRYKIIEKRQSVAFWCNPISGHATLYWYQQILGQGPKLLIQFQNNGVVDDSQLPKDRFSAERLKGVDSTLKIQPAKLEDSAVYLCASSLFRRGGISEQYFGPGTRLTVT.